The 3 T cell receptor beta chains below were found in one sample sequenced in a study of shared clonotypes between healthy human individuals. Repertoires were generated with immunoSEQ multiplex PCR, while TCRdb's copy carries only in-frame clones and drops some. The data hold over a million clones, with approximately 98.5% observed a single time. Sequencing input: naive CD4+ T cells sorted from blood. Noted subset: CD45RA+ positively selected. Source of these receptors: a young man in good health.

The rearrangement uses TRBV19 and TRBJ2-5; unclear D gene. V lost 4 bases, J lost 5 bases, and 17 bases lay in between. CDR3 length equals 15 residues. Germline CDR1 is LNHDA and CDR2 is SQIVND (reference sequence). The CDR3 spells CASSTSRRQWETQYF. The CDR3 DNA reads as TGTGCCAGTAGTACCTCCAGGCGGCAGTGGGAGACCCAGTACTTC.

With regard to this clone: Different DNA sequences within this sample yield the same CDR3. CDR3 nucleotide sequence: TGTGCCAGCTCACCACTGTTCACCTACGAGCAGTACTTC. This encodes CASSPLFTYEQYF. This chain connects TRBV18 to TRBJ2-7; D remains unclear. The CDR3 spans 13 residues. Germline V CDR1 and CDR2: KGHSH, LQKENI. Trimming took off 1 base at V and 2 bases at J, with 6 bases between the two ends.

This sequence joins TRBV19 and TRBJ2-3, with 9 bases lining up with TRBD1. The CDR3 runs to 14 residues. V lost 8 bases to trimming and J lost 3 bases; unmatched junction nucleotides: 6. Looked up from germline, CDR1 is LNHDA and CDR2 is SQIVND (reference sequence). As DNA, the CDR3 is TGTGCCAGTCGGGGACAGGGTGATACAGATACGCAGTATTTT. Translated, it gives CASRGQGDTDTQYF. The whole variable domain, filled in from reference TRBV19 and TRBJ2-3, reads DGGITQSPKYLFRKEGQNVTLSCEQNLNHDAMYWYRQDPGQGLRLIYYSQIVNDFQKGDIAEGYSVSREKKESFPLTVTSAQKNPTAFYLCASRGQGDTDTQYFGPGTRLTVL.